These 6 T cell receptor beta chains share one sample of origin, sequenced in a study of T cells in Graves' hyperthyroidism and ophthalmopathy. The CDR3 regions of TCR beta were amplified from RNA transcripts. HTBI primers were used for first-round RT-PCR of the TCR CDR3. TCRdb reprocessed the multiplex PCR reads via MiXCR and lists one record per CDR3 protein. The sample yields 500,000 or so distinct CDR3 sequences, roughly a sixth seen once. The specimen was blood. The source is a woman aged 18-30 years with Graves' ophthalmopathy.

This clonotype was observed a handful of times. The junction departs from germline at one end; a sequencing error may be responsible. The chain links TRBV30 to TRBJ1-4; D is unresolved. This CDR3 has 15 residues. Germline CDR1 is GTSNPN and CDR2 is SVGIG (reference sequence). This CDR3 is CAWGVQRTTNEKLFF. CDR3 DNA: TGTGCCTGGGGTGTACAACGAACAACTAATGAAAAACTGTTTTTT.

This clonotype was detected ten times or more. This rearrangement joins TRBV7-8 to TRBJ2-5; TRBD1 matches 8 bases. CDR1 and CDR2 (germline): SGHVS, FQNEAQ. Trimming took 0 bases from V and 5 from J; bases not matched to a gene: 5. The length of the CDR3 is 15 residues. CDR3 loop: CASSLAAGGFETQYF. The CDR3 bases are TGTGCCAGCAGCTTAGCGGCAGGGGGCTTTGAGACCCAGTACTTC.

The V gene is TRBV6-1, the J gene TRBJ2-1; 7 positions match TRBD1. V was pared by 6 bases and J by 7 bases, with 9 bases of the junction left unmatched. The CDR3 totals 14 residues. Per germline, CDR1 MNHNS and CDR2 SASEGT. This CDR3 reads CASSLEQGTNEQFF. The DNA for the CDR3 is TGTGCCAGCAGCCTAGAACAGGGGACGAATGAGCAGTTCTTC.

In its sample, this clonotype was seen a few times. This sequence joins TRBV15 and TRBJ1-4; D ambiguous. The CDR3 spans 13 residues. V was clipped by 5 bases and J by 5 bases, with 9 bases between them. Germline-derived CDR1 and CDR2 are LNHNV and YYDKDF (reference sequence). Here the CDR3 reads CATSSKENEKLFF. The CDR3 nucleotides are TGTGCCACCAGCTCGAAGGAAAATGAAAAACTGTTTTTT.

This clonotype occurred many times. CDR3: CASSSYNNEQFF. The CDR3 DNA reads as TGTGCCAGCAGCTCCTACAACAATGAGCAGTTCTTC. This chain joins TRBV3-1 and TRBJ2-1; D not certain. Trimming removed 5 bases from V and 5 bases from J, with 7 bases in between. CDR1 and CDR2 (germline): LGHDT, YNNKEL (reference sequence). The CDR3 consists of 12 residues.

This clonotype occurred a few times. This rearrangement joins TRBV11-2 to TRBJ2-1; 7 bases agree with TRBD1. Germline V lookup: CDR1 SGHAT, CDR2 FQNNGV. The CDR3 extends over 16 amino acids. V lost 5 bases and J lost 4; bases outside the gene matches: 11. The CDR3 region has the DNA TGTGCCAGCAGCCGAACAGGGGTCCCGAAATACAATGAGCAGTTCTTC. This translates into CASSRTGVPKYNEQFF.